The 25 T cell receptor beta chains reported below all come from one sample, sequenced in a study of regulatory and conventional T cells in RAG deficiency. Measured with immunoSEQ multiplex PCR; TCRdb has only the in-frame clones, and not every one. Found here are about 30,000 clones, around 96% of them singletons; the top ten hold over 0.35%. The sorted conventional CD4+ T cells were CD25-low and CD127-high, with genomic DNA sequenced. These same data were also listed under a study on regulatory T cells. Per that paper: Amplification used 52 TRBV primers and 13 TRBJ primers.

Sequencing used CD25- CD4+ T cells sorted from blood. The receptor set was obtained from a human donor in good health.

The J gene is TRBJ2-7, the V gene TRBV7-2, with a possible D match to TRBD1 (5 bases). The CDR3 covers 14 residues. Germline loops: CDR1 SGHTA, CDR2 FQGNSA. V was clipped by 2 bases and J by 2 bases, with 10 bases between them. CDR3 in DNA: TGTGCCAGCAGCTTACAGGGTGTTGCCTACGAGCAGTACTTC. As protein: CASSLQGVAYEQYF. Full variable domain (rest looked up from reference TRBV7-2 and TRBJ2-7): GAGVSQSPSNKVTEKGKDVELRCDPISGHTALYWYRQSLGQGLEFLIYFQGNSAPDKSGLPSDRFSAERTGGSVSTLTIQRTQQEDSAVYLCASSLQGVAYEQYFGPGTRLTVT.

This clone was detected only once. The CDR3 spells CASSARTGNTEAFF. The CDR3 nucleotides are TGTGCCAGCAGTGCAAGGACAGGGAACACTGAAGCTTTCTTT. The gene calls are TRBV6-1 and TRBJ1-1, with 7 bases identical to TRBD1. Trimming cost V 4 bases and J 1 base; bases outside gene matches: 3. The CDR3 loop spans 14 amino acids. The germline CDR1 and CDR2 sequences are MNHNS and SASEGT.

V and J are TRBV7-2 and TRBJ1-1; D is unclear. V was clipped by 3 bases and J by 4 bases, with 12 bases between them. The germline gives CDR1 SGHTA, CDR2 FQGNSA. This CDR3 is 14 amino acids long. The CDR3 DNA is TGTGCCAGCAGCTTTCGGGGTTATGGCACTGAAGCTTTCTTT. Amino acids: CASSFRGYGTEAFF.

The rearrangement joins TRBV20-1 to TRBJ1-2; the D is unclear. Trimming shortened V by 3 bases and J by 7 bases, and 9 bases separated the two germline ends. The CDR3 loop spans 11 amino acids. The V gene's germline CDR1 is DFQATT and CDR2 SNEGSKA (reference sequence). The CDR3 sequence: CSASFGRGYTF. The CDR3 coding sequence is TGCAGTGCTAGTTTTGGGCGTGGCTACACCTTC.

This chain joins TRBV18 and TRBJ1-4; D is unclear. The V gene's germline CDR1 is KGHSH and CDR2 LQKENI. The CDR3 contains 12 residues. The V end was cut by 3 bases, the J end by 8 bases, with 7 bases between. The CDR3 protein is CASSPEEEKLFF. The CDR3 DNA sequence: TGTGCCAGCTCACCTGAAGAGGAAAAACTGTTTTTT.

This clone appeared a single time. The chain links TRBV9 to TRBJ2-3, with 11 bases aligning to TRBD2. The CDR3 has 17 residues. CDR1 and CDR2 from the germline V gene are SGDLS and YYNGEE. V was clipped by 0 bases and J by 6 bases; unmatched bases: 9. In DNA, the CDR3 is TGTGCCAGCAGCGTAGCGAGTAGCGGGAGGGCCTATGATACGCAGTATTTT. Translated, it gives CASSVASSGRAYDTQYF.

J is TRBJ2-3 and V is TRBV4-3; 8 bases are shared with TRBD2. CDR3 length: 17 amino acids. Trimming took 0 bases from V and 0 from J; bases not matched to a gene: 5. Germline V lookup: CDR1 LGHNA, CDR2 YSLEER. The CDR3 DNA is TGCGCCAGCAGCCAAGATCTAGCGGGTGCTAGCACAGATACGCAGTATTTT. This encodes CASSQDLAGASTDTQYF.

This chain uses TRBV29-1 with TRBJ2-5; 12 bases are a match to TRBD2. CDR1 is SQVTM, CDR2 ANQGSEA, per germline. CDR3 size: 16 residues. V was pared by 1 base and J by 4 bases, with 7 bases of the junction left unmatched. CDR3 bases: TGCAGCGTTGAAGGCTCCCTAGCGGGGGGGCGAGAGACCCAGTACTTC. Its translation is CSVEGSLAGGRETQYF.

The CDR3: CASSFEGGPMTDTQYF. As DNA, the CDR3 is TGTGCCAGCAGCTTCGAGGGAGGGCCGATGACAGATACGCAGTATTTT. This rearrangement joins TRBV11-2 to TRBJ2-3, with TRBD2 matching over 7 bases. J lost 3 bases, V lost 3 bases, and 9 bases had no gene match. Germline CDR1 reads SGHAT; CDR2 reads FQNNGV. CDR3 length: 16 amino acids.

This clone was seen a handful of times. The chain joins TRBV5-8 to TRBJ1-5, with D perhaps matching TRBD1 (6 bases). The CDR3 spans 13 residues. With 3 bases removed from V and 4 bases from J, the gap between germline ends came to 8 bases. Germline CDR1 reads SGHTS; CDR2 reads YDEGEE. The CDR3 loop is CASSSQGNQPQHF. The CDR3, as DNA: TGTGCCAGCAGCTCCCAGGGGAATCAGCCCCAGCATTTT. The full variable domain, with the rest looked up from reference TRBV5-8 and TRBJ1-5, is EAGVTQSPTHLIKTRGQQATLRCSPISGHTSVYWYQQALGLGLQFLLWYDEGEERNRGNFPPRFSGRQFPNYSSELNVNALELEDSALYLCASSSQGNQPQHFGDGTRLSIL.

The gene calls are TRBV28 and TRBJ1-1; the D gene is possibly TRBD1 (5 bases). The germline V and J ends were trimmed by 8 bases and 2 bases, with 18 bases remaining between them. The CDR3 loop spans 15 amino acids. Germline CDR1 is MDHEN and CDR2 is SYDVKM. The CDR3 protein is CASLGLGAVNTEAFF. The CDR3, as DNA: TGTGCCAGCCTGGGGTTAGGGGCAGTTAACACTGAAGCTTTCTTT.

The genes are TRBV5-4 and TRBJ1-2; D gene ambiguous. The ends were cut back, 0 bases at V and 6 bases at J, with 9 bases in the middle. CDR3 size: 13 residues. CDR1 and CDR2 (germline): SGHNT, YYREEE (reference sequence). The CDR3 sequence is CASSLAQVNGYTF. As DNA, the CDR3 is TGTGCCAGCAGCTTGGCCCAGGTAAATGGCTACACCTTC.

The V call is TRBV29-1, the J call TRBJ1-5; D remains unclear. The CDR3 length is 14 residues. V gave up 6 bases and J gave up 0 bases, with 12 bases separating them. Per the germline V gene, CDR1 is SQVTM and CDR2 is ANQGSEA. The CDR3 DNA reads TGCAGCGTGGTGACAAGTAATAGCAATCAGCCCCAGCATTTT. This gives the protein CSVVTSNSNQPQHF.

This chain joins TRBV2 and TRBJ2-5, with 10 bases identical to TRBD2. The length of the CDR3 is 15 residues. Germline V gene sequence: CDR1 SNHLY, CDR2 FYNNEI. V trimming: 4 bases; J trimming: 3 bases; junction bases outside the gene matches: 5. In DNA, the CDR3 is TGTGCCAGCAGTGCCGGGACTAGCGTAAAAGAGACCCAGTACTTC. Residues: CASSAGTSVKETQYF.

The chain links TRBV7-9 to TRBJ2-1, with TRBD1 identical over 8 bases. From germline, CDR1 is SEHNR and CDR2 FQNEAQ (reference sequence). CDR3 length equals 15 residues. The V gene end was trimmed by 2 bases and the J gene end by 6 bases; junction bases not matched to a gene: 6. Here the CDR3 reads CASSLPDRAGNEQFF. CDR3 nucleotides: TGTGCCAGCAGCTTACCGGACAGGGCAGGCAATGAGCAGTTCTTC.

The chain links TRBV18 to TRBJ1-2; D gene uncertain. Germline loops: CDR1 KGHSH, CDR2 LQKENI. The CDR3 loop spans 11 amino acids. Trimming removed 2 bases at V and 8 bases at J, with 6 bases between. The CDR3 sequence is CASSPESGYTF. In nucleotides, the CDR3 is TGTGCCAGCTCACCAGAGTCGGGCTACACCTTC.

The chain combines TRBV19 with TRBJ1-2; 9 bases match TRBD1. The CDR3 sequence is 17 residues long. J lost 6 bases, V lost 7 bases, and 18 bases had no gene match. Germline loops: CDR1 LNHDA, CDR2 SQIVND (reference sequence). CDR3: CASNLISSGQGNHGYTF. DNA for the CDR3: TGTGCCAGTAACCTAATTAGTTCGGGACAGGGAAATCATGGCTACACCTTC.

The chain employs TRBV6-5 and TRBJ2-1; D is uncertain. The CDR3 is made up of 16 amino acids. Trimming pared 0 bases from V and 6 bases from J, leaving 15 bases between. Germline V gene sequence: CDR1 MNHEY, CDR2 SVGAGI. CDR3 residues: CASSYSYPYMSNEQFF. The CDR3 DNA is TGTGCCAGCAGTTACTCATACCCCTATATGTCCAATGAGCAGTTCTTC.

Only one count was recorded for this clone. The chain recombines TRBV9 with TRBJ1-2; weak D call: TRBD1 (5 bases). The V end lost 3 bases, the J end lost 3 bases, and 15 bases lay between the germline ends. Germline loops: CDR1 SGDLS, CDR2 YYNGEE. CDR3 length equals 15 residues. In nucleotides, the CDR3 is TGTGCCAGCAGCGAAGTGGGGGGGAGGGACTATGGCTACACCTTC. Its translation: CASSEVGGRDYGYTF.

Comments on this clone: Other DNA sequences in this specimen translate into the identical CDR3. V and J are TRBV11-3 and TRBJ1-6, with 8 bases identical to TRBD1. The germline V gene encodes CDR1 SGHNT and CDR2 YENEEA. Losses at the gene ends were 9 bases for V and 10 bases for J; bases not matched to a gene: 14. The CDR3 runs 15 residues. This CDR3 is CARIRLDRVESPLHF. CDR3 coding DNA: TGTGCCAGAATAAGATTGGACAGGGTAGAATCACCCCTCCACTTT.

V gene TRBV6-5 combines with J gene TRBJ1-5; 9 nucleotides match TRBD1. The germline gives CDR1 MNHEY, CDR2 SVGAGI. CDR3 length: 15 residues. With V trimmed by 6 bases and J by 5 bases, 8 bases remained unmatched. As DNA, the CDR3 is TGTGCCAGCAGCTTCACAGGGGGCGTCGATCAGCCCCAGCATTTT. It encodes CASSFTGGVDQPQHF.

The chain is built from TRBV18 and TRBJ1-1; D is unresolved. V shed 2 bases and J shed 1 base, with 5 bases lying between them. Germline lookup yields CDR1 KGHSH and CDR2 LQKENI. This CDR3 contains 13 residues. CDR3 amino acids: CASSPNRNTEAFF. DNA for the CDR3: TGTGCCAGCTCACCAAATCGGAACACTGAAGCTTTCTTT.

For this clone: The junction shows a germline mismatch at one end, possibly a read error. This sample also contains other DNA sequences that code for the same CDR3. The J gene is TRBJ2-5, the V gene TRBV7-7, with D perhaps matching TRBD2 (6 bases). The CDR3 has 14 amino acids. Looked up from germline, CDR1 is SSHAT and CDR2 is FNYEAQ (reference sequence). The CDR3 region is CASSLGSGRETQYF. Written as DNA, the CDR3 is TGTGCTAGCAGCTTAGGAAGCGGGCGAGAGACCCAGTACTTC. Full variable domain (remainder filled in from reference TRBV7-7 and TRBJ2-5): GAGVSQSPRYKVTKRGQDVTLRCDPISSHATLYWYQQALGQGPEFLTYFNYEAQPDKSGLPSDRFSAERPEGSISTLTIQRTEQRDSAMYRCASSLGSGRETQYFGPGTRLLVL.

For this clone: Distinct nucleotide sequences in the sample also encode this CDR3. The CDR3, as DNA: TGCGCCAGCAGCTTGGCAGGGGGCACAGATACGCAGTATTTT. Translating gives CASSLAGGTDTQYF. V gene TRBV5-1 combines with J gene TRBJ2-3; D might be TRBD1 (6 bases). Germline V gene sequence: CDR1 SGHRS, CDR2 YFSETQ. The V and J ends lost 0 bases and 1 base respectively, with 6 bases between them. The length of the CDR3 is 14 residues.

The rearrangement joins TRBV6-6 to TRBJ2-1, with TRBD2 matching 10 bases. In germline, CDR1 is MNHNY, CDR2 SVGAGI (reference sequence). The CDR3 runs to 16 residues. The J segment lost 11 bases and the V segment lost 0 bases, leaving 10 bases of the junction unmatched. The CDR3 loop reads CASSYSNPGTSAKQFF. The CDR3, as DNA: TGTGCCAGCAGTTACTCGAACCCCGGGACTAGCGCTAAGCAGTTCTTC.